This TCR beta chain was obtained from a study of cytomegalovirus exposure and HLA in healthy donors. Findings of the study overall: Analyses of presence and absence presupposed an approximately uniform sequencing depth across donors. Most TCR sequences showed up rarely, but some public TCRs showed up in many donors.

Primers: 60 Vbeta forward and 13 Jbeta reverse. Sequenced by immunoSEQ multiplex PCR; TCRdb stores in-frame clones only, minus some. This sample has 120,000 to 150,000 clones, with over 70% found just once. For this clone: As yet, its antigen is unknown.

Participants comprised healthy donors of bone marrow. CDR3 length equals 16 residues. The V gene's germline CDR1 is MNHEY and CDR2 SVGAGI. Trimming removed 0 bases from V and 3 bases from J, with 15 bases in between. This receptor was taken from a male donor in good health and CMV-seronegative. This chain uses TRBV6-5 with TRBJ2-7, with TRBD1 as a possible D gene (6 bases). The material sequenced was PBMCs. This CDR3 reads CASSYSGQRRHYEQYF. DNA for the CDR3: TGTGCCAGCAGTTACTCCGGACAGCGCAGGCACTACGAGCAGTACTTC.